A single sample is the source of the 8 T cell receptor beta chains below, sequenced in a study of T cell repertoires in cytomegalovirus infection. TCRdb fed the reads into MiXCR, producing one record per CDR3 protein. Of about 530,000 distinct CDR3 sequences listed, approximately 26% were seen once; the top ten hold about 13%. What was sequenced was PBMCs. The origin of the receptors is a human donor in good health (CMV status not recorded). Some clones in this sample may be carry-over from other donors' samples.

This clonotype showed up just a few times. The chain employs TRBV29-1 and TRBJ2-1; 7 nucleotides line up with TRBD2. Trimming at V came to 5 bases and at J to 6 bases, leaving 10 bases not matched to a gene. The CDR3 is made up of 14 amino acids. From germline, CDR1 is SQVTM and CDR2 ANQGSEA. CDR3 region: CSVSAGEVVNEQFF. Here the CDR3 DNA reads TGCAGCGTTTCCGCGGGAGAGGTGGTCAATGAGCAGTTCTTC.

The CDR3 region is CASSLSATAYEQYV. The CDR3 coding sequence is TGTGCCAGCAGCTTGTCAGCCACCGCCTACGAGCAGTACGTC. The chain employs TRBV7-2 and TRBJ2-7; D not certain. This CDR3 is 14 amino acids long. V gave up 3 bases and J gave up 2 bases, with 11 bases separating them. CDR1 is SGHTA and CDR2 is FQGNSA in the germline V gene.

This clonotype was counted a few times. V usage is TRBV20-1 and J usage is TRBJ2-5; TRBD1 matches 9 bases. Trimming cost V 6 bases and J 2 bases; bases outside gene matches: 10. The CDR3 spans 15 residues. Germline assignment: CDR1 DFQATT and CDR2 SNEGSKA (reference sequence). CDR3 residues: CSASRTGDAQETQYF. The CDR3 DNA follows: TGCAGTGCCTCCCGGACAGGGGATGCGCAAGAGACCCAGTACTTC.

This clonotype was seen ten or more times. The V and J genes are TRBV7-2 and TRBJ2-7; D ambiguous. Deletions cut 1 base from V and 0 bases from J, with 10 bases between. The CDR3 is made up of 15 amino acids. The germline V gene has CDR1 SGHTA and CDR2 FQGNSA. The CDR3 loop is CASSLGNFSSYEQYV. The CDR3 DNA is TGTGCCAGCAGCTTAGGTAACTTTAGCTCCTACGAGCAGTACGTC.

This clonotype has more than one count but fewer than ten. The CDR3 reads CASSGPEGWTGELFF. The CDR3, as DNA: TGTGCCAGCAGCGGACCGGAAGGTTGGACCGGGGAGCTGTTTTTT. This chain connects TRBV12-3 or TRBV12-4 to TRBJ2-2, with D uncertain. The CDR3 extends over 15 amino acids. V was pared by 6 bases and J by 5 bases, with 16 bases between.

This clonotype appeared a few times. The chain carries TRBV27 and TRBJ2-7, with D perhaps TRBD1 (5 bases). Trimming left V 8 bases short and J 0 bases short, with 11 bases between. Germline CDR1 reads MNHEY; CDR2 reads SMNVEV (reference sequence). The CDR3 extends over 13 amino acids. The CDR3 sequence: CASGYRISYEQYF. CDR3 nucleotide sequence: TGTGCCAGCGGTTACAGGATCTCCTACGAGCAGTACTTC.

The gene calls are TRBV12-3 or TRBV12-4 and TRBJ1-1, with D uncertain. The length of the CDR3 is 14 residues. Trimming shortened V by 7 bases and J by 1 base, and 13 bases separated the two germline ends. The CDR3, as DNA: TGTGCCAGCATTCATCTCACACAGAACACTGAAGCTTTCTTT. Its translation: CASIHLTQNTEAFF.

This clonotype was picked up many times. CDR3 amino acids: CASSFTPRGTHFGYTGELFF. CDR3 DNA: TGTGCCAGCAGCTTCACTCCGCGAGGGACACACTTTGGATACACCGGGGAGCTGTTTTTT. This chain uses TRBV7-3 with TRBJ2-2, with D possibly being TRBD1 (6 bases). Per the germline V gene, CDR1 is SGHTA and CDR2 is FQGTGA. The CDR3 loop spans 20 amino acids. V lost 3 bases and J 3 bases, leaving 26 bases between the germline ends.